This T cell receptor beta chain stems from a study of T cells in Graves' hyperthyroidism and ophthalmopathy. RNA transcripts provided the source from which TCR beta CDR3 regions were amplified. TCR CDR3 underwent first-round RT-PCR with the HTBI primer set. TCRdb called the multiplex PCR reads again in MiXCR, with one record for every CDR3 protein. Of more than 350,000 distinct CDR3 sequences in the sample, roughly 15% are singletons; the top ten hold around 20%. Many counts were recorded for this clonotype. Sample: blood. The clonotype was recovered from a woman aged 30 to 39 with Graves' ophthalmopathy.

Here the CDR3 reads CSARDRTGVADTQYF. The CDR3, as DNA: TGCAGTGCTAGAGATCGGACAGGAGTGGCAGATACGCAGTATTTT. The chain uses TRBV20-1 and TRBJ2-3; 7 bases fit TRBD1. Germline V gives CDR1 DFQATT, CDR2 SNEGSKA (reference sequence). This CDR3 has 15 residues. The V gene end was trimmed by 0 bases and the J gene end by 4 bases; junction bases not matched to a gene: 7.